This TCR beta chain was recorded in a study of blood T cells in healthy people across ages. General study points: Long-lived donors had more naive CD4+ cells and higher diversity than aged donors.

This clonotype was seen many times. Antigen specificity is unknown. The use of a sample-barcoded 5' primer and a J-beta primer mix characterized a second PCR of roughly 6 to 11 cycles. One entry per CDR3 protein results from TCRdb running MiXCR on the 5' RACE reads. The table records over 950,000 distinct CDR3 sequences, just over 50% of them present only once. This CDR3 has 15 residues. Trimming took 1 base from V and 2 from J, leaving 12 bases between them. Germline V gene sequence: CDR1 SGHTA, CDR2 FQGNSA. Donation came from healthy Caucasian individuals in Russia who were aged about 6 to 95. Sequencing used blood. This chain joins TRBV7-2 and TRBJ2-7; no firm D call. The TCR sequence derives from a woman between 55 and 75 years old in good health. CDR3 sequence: CASSLGPQGAYEQYF. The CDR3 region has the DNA TGTGCCAGCAGCTTAGGACCCCAAGGCGCCTACGAGCAGTACTTC.